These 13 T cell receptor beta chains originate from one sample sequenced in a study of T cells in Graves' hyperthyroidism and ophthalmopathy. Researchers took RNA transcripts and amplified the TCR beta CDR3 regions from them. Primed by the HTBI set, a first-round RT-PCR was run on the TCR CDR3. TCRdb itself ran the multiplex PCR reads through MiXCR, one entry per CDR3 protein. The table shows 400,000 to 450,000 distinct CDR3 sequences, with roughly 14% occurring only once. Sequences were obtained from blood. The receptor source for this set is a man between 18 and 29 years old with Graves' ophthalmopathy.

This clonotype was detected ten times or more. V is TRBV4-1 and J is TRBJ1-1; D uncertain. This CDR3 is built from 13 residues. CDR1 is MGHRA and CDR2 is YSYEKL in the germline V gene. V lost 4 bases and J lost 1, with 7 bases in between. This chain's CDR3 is CASSLIGNTEAFF. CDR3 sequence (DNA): TGCGCCAGCAGCCTGATTGGGAACACTGAAGCTTTCTTT.

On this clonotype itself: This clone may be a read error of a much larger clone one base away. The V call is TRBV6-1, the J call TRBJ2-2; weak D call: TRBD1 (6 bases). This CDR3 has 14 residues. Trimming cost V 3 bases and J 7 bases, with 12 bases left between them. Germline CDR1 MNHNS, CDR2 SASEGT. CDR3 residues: CASSEPQGIGELFF. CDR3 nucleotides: TGTGCCAGCAGTGAGCCCCAGGGGATCGGGGAGCTGTTTTTT.

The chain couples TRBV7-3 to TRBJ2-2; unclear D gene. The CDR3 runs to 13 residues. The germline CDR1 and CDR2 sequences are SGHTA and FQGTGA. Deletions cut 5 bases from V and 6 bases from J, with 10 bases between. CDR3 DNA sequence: TGTGCCAGCAGCCGAACCTCGGCCGGGGAGCTGTTTTTT. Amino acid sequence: CASSRTSAGELFF. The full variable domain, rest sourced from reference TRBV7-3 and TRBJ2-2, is GAGVSQTPSNKVTEKGKYVELRCDPISGHTALYWYRQSLGQGPEFLIYFQGTGAADDSGLPNDRFFAVRPEGSVSTLKIQRTERGDSAVYLCASSRTSAGELFFGEGSRLTVL.

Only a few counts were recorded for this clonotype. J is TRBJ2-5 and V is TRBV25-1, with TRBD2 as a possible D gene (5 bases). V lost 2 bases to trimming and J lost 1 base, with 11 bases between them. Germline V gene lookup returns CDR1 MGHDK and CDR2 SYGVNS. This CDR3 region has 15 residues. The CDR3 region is CASSERSGIQETQYF. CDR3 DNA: TGTGCCAGCAGTGAACGGAGCGGAATCCAAGAGACCCAGTACTTC.

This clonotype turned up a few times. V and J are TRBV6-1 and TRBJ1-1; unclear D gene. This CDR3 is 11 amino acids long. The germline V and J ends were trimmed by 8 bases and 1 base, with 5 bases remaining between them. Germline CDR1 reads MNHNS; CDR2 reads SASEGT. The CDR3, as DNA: TGTGCCAGCTTTAGGAACACTGAAGCTTTCTTT. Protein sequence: CASFRNTEAFF.

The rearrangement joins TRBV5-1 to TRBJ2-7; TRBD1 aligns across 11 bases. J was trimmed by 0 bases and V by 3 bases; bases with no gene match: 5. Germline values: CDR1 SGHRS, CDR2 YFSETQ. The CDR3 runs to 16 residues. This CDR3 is CASSSDRGLSSYEQYF. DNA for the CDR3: TGCGCCAGCAGCTCGGACAGGGGGCTAAGCTCCTACGAGCAGTACTTC.

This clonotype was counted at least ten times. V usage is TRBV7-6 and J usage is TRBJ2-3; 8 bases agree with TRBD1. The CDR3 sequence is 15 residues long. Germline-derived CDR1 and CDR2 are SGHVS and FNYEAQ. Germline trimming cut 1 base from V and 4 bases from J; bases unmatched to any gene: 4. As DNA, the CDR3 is TGTGCCAGCAGCTTAGGTGCAGGGGGCGCAGATACGCAGTATTTT. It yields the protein CASSLGAGGADTQYF.

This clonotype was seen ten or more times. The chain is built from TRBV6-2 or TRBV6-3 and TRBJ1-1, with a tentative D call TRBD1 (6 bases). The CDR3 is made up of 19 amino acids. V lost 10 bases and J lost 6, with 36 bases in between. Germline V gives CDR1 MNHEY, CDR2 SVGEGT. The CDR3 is CATFETRGGGFTRGAEAFF. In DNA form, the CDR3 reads TGTGCCACCTTCGAAACCAGGGGTGGAGGCTTCACTAGGGGAGCTGAAGCTTTCTTT.

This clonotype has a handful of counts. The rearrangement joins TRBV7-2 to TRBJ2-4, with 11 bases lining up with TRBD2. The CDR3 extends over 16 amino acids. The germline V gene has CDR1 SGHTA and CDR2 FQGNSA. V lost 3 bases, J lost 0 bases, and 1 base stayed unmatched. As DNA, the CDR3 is TGTGCCAGCAGCTTTAGCGGGGGGGCAGCCAAAAACATTCAGTACTTC. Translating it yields CASSFSGGAAKNIQYF.

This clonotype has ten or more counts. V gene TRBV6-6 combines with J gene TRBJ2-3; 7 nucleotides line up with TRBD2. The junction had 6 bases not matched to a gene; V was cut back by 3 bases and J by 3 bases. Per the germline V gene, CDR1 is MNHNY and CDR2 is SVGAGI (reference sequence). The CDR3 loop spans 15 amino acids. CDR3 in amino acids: CASSYSFGRTDTQYF. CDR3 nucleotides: TGTGCCAGCAGTTATTCCTTCGGGAGGACAGATACGCAGTATTTT.

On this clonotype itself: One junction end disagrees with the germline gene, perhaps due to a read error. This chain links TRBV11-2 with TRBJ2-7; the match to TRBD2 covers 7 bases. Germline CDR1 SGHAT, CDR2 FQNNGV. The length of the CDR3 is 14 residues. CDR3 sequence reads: CASSLVWRGYEQYF. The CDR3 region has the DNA TGTGCCAGTAGCTTAGTCTGGCGGGGGTACGAGCAGTACTTC.

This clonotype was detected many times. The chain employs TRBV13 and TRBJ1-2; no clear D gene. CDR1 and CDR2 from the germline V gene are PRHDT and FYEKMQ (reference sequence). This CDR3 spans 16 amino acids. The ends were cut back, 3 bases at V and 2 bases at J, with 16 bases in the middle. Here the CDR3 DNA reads TGTGCCAGCAGCTTCTTCCGTGGACTGACGAACTATGGCTACACCTTC. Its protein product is CASSFFRGLTNYGYTF.

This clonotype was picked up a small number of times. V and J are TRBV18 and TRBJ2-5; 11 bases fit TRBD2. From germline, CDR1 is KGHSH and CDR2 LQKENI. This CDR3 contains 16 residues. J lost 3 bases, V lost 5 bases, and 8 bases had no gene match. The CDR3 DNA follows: TGTGCCAGCTCAGATCCGGGACTAGCGGCTAAAGAGACCCAGTACTTC. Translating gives CASSDPGLAAKETQYF.